This is a list of T cell receptor beta chains from one sample in a study of OX40 agonist ivuxolimab in advanced cancers. The table came from immunoSEQ multiplex PCR; TCRdb's copy has only in-frame clones and leaves some out. The sample lists tens of thousands of clones; under 90% were seen once. This sample comprised CD4+ or CD8+ T cells sorted from blood, obtained in a trial of the OX40 agonist ivuxolimab. These receptors all stem from an adult with an advanced solid tumor such as melanoma, head and neck, liver or kidney cancer. CDR3s include the opening cysteine and the closing phenylalanine or tryptophan. The order of the fields is CDR3 DNA, CDR3 protein, D gene, clone size, J gene, V gene. D genes are given only for firm matches. Clone size, where shown, is once, few, many, or a class for clones that have expanded.

cdr3_nt: TGTGCCAGCAGCGTAAGCGGGGGGTATATCTACGAGCAGTACTTC
cdr3_aa: CASSVSGGYIYEQYF
d_call: TRBD2
clone_size: -
j_call: TRBJ2-7
v_call: TRBV9

cdr3_nt: TGCGCCAGCAGTGAGGCCGGGGGGAACTACAATGAGCAGTTCTTC
cdr3_aa: CASSEAGGNYNEQFF
d_call: TRBD2
clone_size: -
j_call: TRBJ2-1
v_call: TRBV10-1

cdr3_nt: -
cdr3_aa: CASILDRVFRNTIYF
d_call: -
clone_size: -
j_call: TRBJ1-3
v_call: TRBV5-6

cdr3_nt: TGCGCCAGCAGCTTGGGCGGGGGAAACACAGATACGCAGTATTTT
cdr3_aa: CASSLGGGNTDTQYF
d_call: TRBD2
clone_size: few
j_call: TRBJ2-3
v_call: TRBV5-1

cdr3_nt: TGTGCCAGCAGCCCCCGAGATGGTATAGGGGTTGAAAAACTGTTTTTT
cdr3_aa: CASSPRDGIGVEKLFF
d_call: -
clone_size: once
j_call: TRBJ1-4
v_call: TRBV9

cdr3_nt: TGTGCCAGCAGTGGCTCGCTCAATGGGCCCCAGCATTTT
cdr3_aa: CASSGSLNGPQHF
d_call: -
clone_size: -
j_call: TRBJ1-5
v_call: TRBV6-5

cdr3_nt: TGTGCCAGCAGTTATCCGGGACAGGGGATCAATGAGCAGTTCTTC
cdr3_aa: CASSYPGQGINEQFF
d_call: TRBD1
clone_size: once
j_call: TRBJ2-1
v_call: TRBV6-6

cdr3_nt: TGTGCCAGCAGTAACCGGGCGAACACTGAAGCTTTCTTT
cdr3_aa: CASSNRANTEAFF
d_call: -
clone_size: -
j_call: TRBJ1-1
v_call: TRBV2

cdr3_nt: TGTGCCAGCACCCTCACAGGTCCTAATGAAAAACTGTTTTTT
cdr3_aa: CASTLTGPNEKLFF
d_call: -
clone_size: -
j_call: TRBJ1-4
v_call: TRBV7-2

cdr3_nt: TGTGCCAGCAGCCGACTAGAAGGAGAGACCCAGTACTTC
cdr3_aa: CASSRLEGETQYF
d_call: -
clone_size: -
j_call: TRBJ2-5
v_call: TRBV7-2

cdr3_nt: TGTGCCAGTAGTATTCAAGGGTTCAATCAGCCCCAGCATTTT
cdr3_aa: CASSIQGFNQPQHF
d_call: -
clone_size: few
j_call: TRBJ1-5
v_call: TRBV19

cdr3_nt: TGTGCCAGCAGCTTAGGACCTCGGCTAGCGGGGGGCCTTGAGGTGCAGTACTTC
cdr3_aa: CASSLGPRLAGGLEVQYF
d_call: TRBD2
clone_size: -
j_call: TRBJ2-7
v_call: TRBV7-2

cdr3_nt: TGTGCCATCAGTGGGCCACAGGGCACTGAAGCTTTCTTT
cdr3_aa: CAISGPQGTEAFF
d_call: -
clone_size: -
j_call: TRBJ1-1
v_call: TRBV10-3

cdr3_nt: TGCGCCAGCAGCCAAGCGGACCTCAATTCACCCCTCCACTTT
cdr3_aa: CASSQADLNSPLHF
d_call: -
clone_size: -
j_call: TRBJ1-6
v_call: TRBV4-3

cdr3_nt: TGTGCCAGCACCCGCGGGTCGTGGGATCAGCCCCAGCATTTT
cdr3_aa: CASTRGSWDQPQHF
d_call: -
clone_size: -
j_call: TRBJ1-5
v_call: TRBV7-8

cdr3_nt: TGTGCCAGCTCTGGGGACAGGGAGGCCACTGAAGCTTTCTTT
cdr3_aa: CASSGDREATEAFF
d_call: TRBD1
clone_size: -
j_call: TRBJ1-1
v_call: TRBV18

cdr3_nt: TGTGCCATCAGCCCGATGGGACAGCTCCTCCACTTT
cdr3_aa: CAISPMGQLLHF
d_call: TRBD1
clone_size: -
j_call: TRBJ1-6
v_call: TRBV10-3

cdr3_nt: TGTGCCAGCAGCCAAGATCCCTCAACCGATACGCAGTATTTT
cdr3_aa: CASSQDPSTDTQYF
d_call: -
clone_size: -
j_call: TRBJ2-3
v_call: TRBV4-2

cdr3_nt: TGTGCCAGCAAAATAGCGGGGGGACAAGAGACCCAGTACTTC
cdr3_aa: CASKIAGGQETQYF
d_call: TRBD2
clone_size: once
j_call: TRBJ2-5
v_call: TRBV11-1

cdr3_nt: TGTGCCAGCAGCTCGGGCTCCTGGGCCAAAAACATTCAGTACTTC
cdr3_aa: CASSSGSWAKNIQYF
d_call: -
clone_size: -
j_call: TRBJ2-4
v_call: TRBV7-2

cdr3_nt: TGTGCCAGCAGCACACAGGGCCGCAATCAGCCCCAGCATTTT
cdr3_aa: CASSTQGRNQPQHF
d_call: -
clone_size: -
j_call: TRBJ1-5
v_call: TRBV2

cdr3_nt: TGTGCCACCAGCAGAGCAGGATATGGCTACACCTTC
cdr3_aa: CATSRAGYGYTF
d_call: -
clone_size: medium-sized
j_call: TRBJ1-2
v_call: TRBV15

cdr3_nt: TGTGCCAGCAGTCGGACACCGATACTGAACACTGAAGCTTTCTTT
cdr3_aa: CASSRTPILNTEAFF
d_call: -
clone_size: -
j_call: TRBJ1-1
v_call: TRBV6-5

cdr3_nt: TGTGCCAGCAGCTTGGGGTTTTTCAATCAGCCCCAGCATTTT
cdr3_aa: CASSLGFFNQPQHF
d_call: -
clone_size: -
j_call: TRBJ1-5
v_call: TRBV5-6

cdr3_nt: TGTGCCAGCAGCTCGGCCGGGACTAGGGGGACCCAGTACTTC
cdr3_aa: CASSSAGTRGTQYF
d_call: TRBD2
clone_size: -
j_call: TRBJ2-5
v_call: TRBV7-9

cdr3_nt: TGTGCCAGCAGCGCGGGACAGGGTAATTCACCCCTCCACTTT
cdr3_aa: CASSAGQGNSPLHF
d_call: TRBD1
clone_size: -
j_call: TRBJ1-6
v_call: TRBV28

cdr3_nt: TGCGCCAGCAGCCTCATCGAGGGGCGCACAGATACGCAGTATTTT
cdr3_aa: CASSLIEGRTDTQYF
d_call: -
clone_size: -
j_call: TRBJ2-3
v_call: TRBV5-1

cdr3_nt: TGTGCCAGCAGTTTATGGTCAGGGGGCGATGGCTACACCTTC
cdr3_aa: CASSLWSGGDGYTF
d_call: TRBD1
clone_size: few
j_call: TRBJ1-2
v_call: TRBV27

cdr3_nt: TGTGCCAGTAGTAGGGACAGGGGGAAAAACATTCAGTACTTC
cdr3_aa: CASSRDRGKNIQYF
d_call: TRBD1
clone_size: -
j_call: TRBJ2-4
v_call: TRBV19

cdr3_nt: TGCGCCAGCAGCTTGGAGGTGGGGGTGTCCTACGAGCAGTACTTC
cdr3_aa: CASSLEVGVSYEQYF
d_call: -
clone_size: -
j_call: TRBJ2-7
v_call: TRBV5-1

cdr3_nt: TGTGCCAGCAGCCTGGGGCCCGGGAACACTGAAGCTTTCTTT
cdr3_aa: CASSLGPGNTEAFF
d_call: -
clone_size: once
j_call: TRBJ1-1
v_call: TRBV11-3

cdr3_nt: TGTGCCAGCAGCTTCGGGACTCCCGGTTCCTACGAGCAGTACTTC
cdr3_aa: CASSFGTPGSYEQYF
d_call: -
clone_size: once
j_call: TRBJ2-7
v_call: TRBV5-4

cdr3_nt: TGCGCCAGCAGTGCGGGGGGGCGCACAGATACGCAGTATTTT
cdr3_aa: CASSAGGRTDTQYF
d_call: TRBD2
clone_size: -
j_call: TRBJ2-3
v_call: TRBV10-2

cdr3_nt: TGTGCCAGCAGTTATCAGGGTGGTACTGAAGCTTTCTTT
cdr3_aa: CASSYQGGTEAFF
d_call: -
clone_size: -
j_call: TRBJ1-1
v_call: TRBV6-5

cdr3_nt: TGTGCCAGCTCACCAACGCCCGGGACAGCAAACTATGGCTACACCTTC
cdr3_aa: CASSPTPGTANYGYTF
d_call: TRBD1
clone_size: -
j_call: TRBJ1-2
v_call: TRBV18

cdr3_nt: TGCGCCAGCAGCTTGGTACAGGCAGGGGATACGCAGTATTTT
cdr3_aa: CASSLVQAGDTQYF
d_call: -
clone_size: -
j_call: TRBJ2-3
v_call: TRBV5-1

cdr3_nt: TGTGCCAGCAGCTTCGGGACAGGGAAAGAAGCTTTCTTT
cdr3_aa: CASSFGTGKEAFF
d_call: TRBD1
clone_size: -
j_call: TRBJ1-1
v_call: TRBV7-3

cdr3_nt: TGTGCCAGCAGCTCGTTCCGCCAACAAGCTAACTATGGCTACACCTTC
cdr3_aa: CASSSFRQQANYGYTF
d_call: -
clone_size: -
j_call: TRBJ1-2
v_call: TRBV5-5

cdr3_nt: TGCGCCAGCAGCTTGGGTGGGGCTGGCTACACCTTC
cdr3_aa: CASSLGGAGYTF
d_call: -
clone_size: -
j_call: TRBJ1-2
v_call: TRBV5-1

cdr3_nt: TGTGCCAGCTCACCCCGGGACGGGGTCTCTGGAAACACCATATATTTT
cdr3_aa: CASSPRDGVSGNTIYF
d_call: -
clone_size: -
j_call: TRBJ1-3
v_call: TRBV18

cdr3_nt: TGTGCCAGCAGCGACTCAGGGTTTAATGCAGATACGCAGTATTTT
cdr3_aa: CASSDSGFNADTQYF
d_call: -
clone_size: -
j_call: TRBJ2-3
v_call: TRBV9

cdr3_nt: TGTGCCAGCAGCAGATACACCGGGGAGCTGTTTTTT
cdr3_aa: CASSRYTGELFF
d_call: -
clone_size: -
j_call: TRBJ2-2
v_call: TRBV7-2

cdr3_nt: TGTGCCAGCAGCCGGACAGGGCCTAACTATGGCTACACCTTC
cdr3_aa: CASSRTGPNYGYTF
d_call: TRBD1
clone_size: -
j_call: TRBJ1-2
v_call: TRBV7-9

cdr3_nt: TGCGCCAGCAGCCAAGATGCGGGGGCGGCTGAGCAGTTCTTC
cdr3_aa: CASSQDAGAAEQFF
d_call: -
clone_size: -
j_call: TRBJ2-1
v_call: TRBV4-3

cdr3_nt: TGCGCCAGCAGCTTGGGGCCAGGGGATAGCTACACCTTC
cdr3_aa: CASSLGPGDSYTF
d_call: -
clone_size: -
j_call: TRBJ1-2
v_call: TRBV5-1

cdr3_nt: TGTGCCAGCAGTGAAGCGGGAGAGGGCTATGGCTACACCTTC
cdr3_aa: CASSEAGEGYGYTF
d_call: -
clone_size: -
j_call: TRBJ1-2
v_call: TRBV6-1

cdr3_nt: TGTGCCATCAGTGAGTCAATTGAAAACACCATATATTTT
cdr3_aa: CAISESIENTIYF
d_call: -
clone_size: -
j_call: TRBJ1-3
v_call: TRBV10-3

cdr3_nt: TGTGCCATCAGAGCCGGGACAGACTACGAGCAGTACTTC
cdr3_aa: CAIRAGTDYEQYF
d_call: TRBD1
clone_size: -
j_call: TRBJ2-7
v_call: TRBV10-3

cdr3_nt: TGTGCCAGCAGCCGCGGGACTAGCGGGGGGTCCGGAGATACGCAGTATTTT
cdr3_aa: CASSRGTSGGSGDTQYF
d_call: TRBD2
clone_size: once
j_call: TRBJ2-3
v_call: TRBV5-5

cdr3_nt: TGTGCCAGTAGTAGCGATCCGAGGTACACTGAAGCTTTCTTT
cdr3_aa: CASSSDPRYTEAFF
d_call: -
clone_size: -
j_call: TRBJ1-1
v_call: TRBV19

cdr3_nt: TGTGCCAGCAGTTGGACAGGGTCTTACTCCGGGGAGCTGTTTTTT
cdr3_aa: CASSWTGSYSGELFF
d_call: TRBD1
clone_size: -
j_call: TRBJ2-2
v_call: TRBV6-5